This TCR beta chain was sequenced during a study of blood T cell repertoires in COVID-19 (dated by TCRdb to between 2020 and 2021). With regard to the full study: Samples covering the acute and convalescent phases of COVID-19 were provided by collaborators in the United States, Italy and Spain. The prospective study material was composed of cDNA or gDNA derived from T cells, B-cell-depleted T cells, or PBMCs. Subjects who had been exposed to COVID-19, were actively infected with it, or had recovered from it provided the deeply sampled blood TCRbeta repertoires that made up the dataset. The repertoires were released in a freely available public database intended as a resource for research on the immune response to SARS-CoV-2. Samples were obtained from the ongoing ImmuneRACE study (first 160 participants) and from about 1,300 subjects provided by 6 global collaborators. The sample metadata nearly always contained a de-identified subject ID, COVID-19 status, age in years and sex. Where HLA class I and class II types were available, the types were taken from metadata supplied by the sample provider, not from assay-based typing.

The immunoSEQ Assay, a bias-controlled multiplex PCR, was used to amplify TCRbeta CDR3 regions from genomic DNA. The study's own analysis went as follows. Nucleated cell counts per sample were estimated from amplification of reference gene primers within the assay. Sequence reads were collapsed and filtered to measure the absolute abundance of every unique TCRbeta CDR3 rearrangement. For each sample, productive Simpson clonality was calculated as the square root of Simpson's diversity index over productive rearrangements. Not all clones reach the TCRdb copy of this immuneACCESS table, which keeps in-frame sequences only. Checked studies attribute under half of the gap to unresolved V genes and leave the rest unexplained. From that table come the V and J calls and clone size; the DNA was used to work out D and trimming. This sample has 200,000 to 300,000 clones in its table, and roughly 86% of those were observed once. The top ten clones comprise around 5% of the sample.

A word on this clone: It lacks a known antigen. Per-base quality was not reported, and no clone a single base away is much larger than it.

In Seattle, one collaborating source enrolled patients while the infection was active and tracked those patients longitudinally over the course of disease. Collaborating institutions collected whole blood in K2EDTA tubes following their own protocols. For TCRbeta analysis, collaborators shipped samples as frozen whole blood, isolated PBMCs, or DNA extracted from either of those sample types. Beyond this particular receptor, the publication reports: Clinical and demographic metadata were provided uncurated, with the amount varying by source and participant.

The CDR3 spans 14 residues, from the cysteine through the phenylalanine. Only CDR3 DNA remains: 42 bases, in frame from the first base. Sequences SGHNT (CDR1) and YYREEE (CDR2) are obtained from the germline V gene (reference sequence). The V and J ends are trimmed by 0 bases and 0 bases, leaving 4 bases between them. Sequenced: peripheral blood. The chain employs TRBV5-4 and TRBJ1-3; there is no confident call for the D gene. The clonotype originates from a woman in her sixties or seventies with COVID-19, enrolled during active disease. CDR3 protein: CASSLGHSGNTIYF. The DNA reads TGTGCCAGCAGCTTGGGACACTCTGGAAACACCATATATTTT.